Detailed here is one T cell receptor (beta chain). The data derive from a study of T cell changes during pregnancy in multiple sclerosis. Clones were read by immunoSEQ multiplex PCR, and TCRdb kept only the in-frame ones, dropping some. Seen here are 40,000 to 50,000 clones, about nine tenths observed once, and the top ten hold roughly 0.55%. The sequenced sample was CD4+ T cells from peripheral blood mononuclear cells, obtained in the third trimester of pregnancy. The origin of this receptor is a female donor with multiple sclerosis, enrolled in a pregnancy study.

The CDR3 bases are TGTGCCTGGAGTAGAGGGGGCAAGACTGAAGCTTTCTTT. This encodes CAWSRGGKTEAFF. The chain links TRBV30 to TRBJ1-1; 7 bases are shared with TRBD1. Trimming removed 2 bases from V and 5 bases from J; junction bases left unmatched: 5. This CDR3 spans 13 amino acids. Per germline, CDR1 GTSNPN and CDR2 SVGIG (reference sequence).